The entry that follows covers one T cell receptor (beta chain) sequence. The data were obtained in a study of blood T cell repertoires in COVID-19. Sequenced by immunoSEQ multiplex PCR; TCRdb stores in-frame clones only, minus some. The sample has around 200,000 clones, 80% to 90% seen once; the top ten hold around 0.88%. Germline-derived CDR1 and CDR2 are LGHNT and FRNRAP. V was shortened by 2 bases and J by 5 bases, with 10 bases between the two germline ends. CDR3 length equals 14 residues. The chain carries TRBV12-5 and TRBJ2-1; D gene ambiguous. The sequence came from a woman aged 18 to 35 who had recovered from COVID-19. The source material was peripheral blood. Written as DNA, the CDR3 is TGTGCTAGTGGTTTGTCTCCCCCAGACAATGAGCAGTTCTTC. Protein sequence: CASGLSPPDNEQFF. Drawing the rest from reference TRBV12-5 and TRBJ2-1, the complete variable domain is DARVTQTPRHKVTEMGQEVTMRCQPILGHNTVFWYRQTMMQGLELLAYFRNRAPLDDSGMPKDRFSAEMPDATLATLKIQPSEPRDSAVYFCASGLSPPDNEQFFGPGTRLTVL.